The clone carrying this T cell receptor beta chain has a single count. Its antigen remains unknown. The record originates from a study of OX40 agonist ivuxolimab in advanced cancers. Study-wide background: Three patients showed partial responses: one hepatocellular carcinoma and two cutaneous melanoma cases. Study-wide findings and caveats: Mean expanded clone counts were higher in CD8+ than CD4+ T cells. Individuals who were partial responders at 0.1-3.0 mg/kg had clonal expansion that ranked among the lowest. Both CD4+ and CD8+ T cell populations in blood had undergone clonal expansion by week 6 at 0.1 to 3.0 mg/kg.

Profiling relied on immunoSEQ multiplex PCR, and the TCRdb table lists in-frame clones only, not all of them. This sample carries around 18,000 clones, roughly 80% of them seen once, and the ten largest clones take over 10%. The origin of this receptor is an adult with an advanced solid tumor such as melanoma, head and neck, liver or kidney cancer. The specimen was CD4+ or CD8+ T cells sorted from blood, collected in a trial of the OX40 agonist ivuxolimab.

The CDR3 spells CASSMPGTSGVGSTDTQYF. DNA of the CDR3: TGCGCCAGCAGCATGCCCGGGACTAGCGGGGTAGGGAGCACAGATACGCAGTATTTT. The V call is TRBV5-1, the J call TRBJ2-3, with 13 nucleotides matching TRBD2. With 4 bases clipped from V and 0 bases from J, the junction kept 11 bases outside the gene matches. The CDR3 extends over 19 amino acids. CDR1 is SGHRS, CDR2 YFSETQ, per germline.